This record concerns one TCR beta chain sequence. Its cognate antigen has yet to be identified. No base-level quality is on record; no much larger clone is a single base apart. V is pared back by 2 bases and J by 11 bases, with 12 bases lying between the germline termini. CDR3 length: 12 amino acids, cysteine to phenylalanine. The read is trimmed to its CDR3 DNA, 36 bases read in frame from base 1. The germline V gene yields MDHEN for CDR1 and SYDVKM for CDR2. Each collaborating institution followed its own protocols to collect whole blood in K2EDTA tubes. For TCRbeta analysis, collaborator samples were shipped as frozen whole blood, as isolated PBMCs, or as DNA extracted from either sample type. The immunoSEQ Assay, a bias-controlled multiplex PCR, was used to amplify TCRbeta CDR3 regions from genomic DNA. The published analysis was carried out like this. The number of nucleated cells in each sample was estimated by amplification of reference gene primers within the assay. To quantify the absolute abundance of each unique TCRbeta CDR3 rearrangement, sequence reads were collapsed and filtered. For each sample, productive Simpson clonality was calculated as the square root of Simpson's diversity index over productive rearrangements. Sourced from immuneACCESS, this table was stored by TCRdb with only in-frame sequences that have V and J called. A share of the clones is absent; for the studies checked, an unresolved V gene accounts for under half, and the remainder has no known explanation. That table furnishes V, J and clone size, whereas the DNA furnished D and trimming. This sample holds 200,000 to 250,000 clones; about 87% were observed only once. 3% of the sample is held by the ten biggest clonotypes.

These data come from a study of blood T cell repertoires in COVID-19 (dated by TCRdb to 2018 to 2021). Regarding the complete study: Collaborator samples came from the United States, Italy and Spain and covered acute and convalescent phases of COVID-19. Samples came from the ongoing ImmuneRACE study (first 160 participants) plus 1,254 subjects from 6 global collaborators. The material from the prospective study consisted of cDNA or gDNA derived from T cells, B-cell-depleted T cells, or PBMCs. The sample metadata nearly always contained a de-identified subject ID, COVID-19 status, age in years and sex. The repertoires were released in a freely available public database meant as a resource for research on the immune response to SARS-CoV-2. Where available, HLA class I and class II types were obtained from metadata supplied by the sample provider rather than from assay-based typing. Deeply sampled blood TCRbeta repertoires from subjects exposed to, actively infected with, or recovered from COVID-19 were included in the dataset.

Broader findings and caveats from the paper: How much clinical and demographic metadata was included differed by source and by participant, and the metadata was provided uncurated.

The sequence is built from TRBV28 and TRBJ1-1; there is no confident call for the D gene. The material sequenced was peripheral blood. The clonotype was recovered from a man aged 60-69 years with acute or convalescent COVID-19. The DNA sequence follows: TGTGCCAGCAGTTTAGGTACACCCGGGGCTTTCTTT. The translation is CASSLGTPGAFF.